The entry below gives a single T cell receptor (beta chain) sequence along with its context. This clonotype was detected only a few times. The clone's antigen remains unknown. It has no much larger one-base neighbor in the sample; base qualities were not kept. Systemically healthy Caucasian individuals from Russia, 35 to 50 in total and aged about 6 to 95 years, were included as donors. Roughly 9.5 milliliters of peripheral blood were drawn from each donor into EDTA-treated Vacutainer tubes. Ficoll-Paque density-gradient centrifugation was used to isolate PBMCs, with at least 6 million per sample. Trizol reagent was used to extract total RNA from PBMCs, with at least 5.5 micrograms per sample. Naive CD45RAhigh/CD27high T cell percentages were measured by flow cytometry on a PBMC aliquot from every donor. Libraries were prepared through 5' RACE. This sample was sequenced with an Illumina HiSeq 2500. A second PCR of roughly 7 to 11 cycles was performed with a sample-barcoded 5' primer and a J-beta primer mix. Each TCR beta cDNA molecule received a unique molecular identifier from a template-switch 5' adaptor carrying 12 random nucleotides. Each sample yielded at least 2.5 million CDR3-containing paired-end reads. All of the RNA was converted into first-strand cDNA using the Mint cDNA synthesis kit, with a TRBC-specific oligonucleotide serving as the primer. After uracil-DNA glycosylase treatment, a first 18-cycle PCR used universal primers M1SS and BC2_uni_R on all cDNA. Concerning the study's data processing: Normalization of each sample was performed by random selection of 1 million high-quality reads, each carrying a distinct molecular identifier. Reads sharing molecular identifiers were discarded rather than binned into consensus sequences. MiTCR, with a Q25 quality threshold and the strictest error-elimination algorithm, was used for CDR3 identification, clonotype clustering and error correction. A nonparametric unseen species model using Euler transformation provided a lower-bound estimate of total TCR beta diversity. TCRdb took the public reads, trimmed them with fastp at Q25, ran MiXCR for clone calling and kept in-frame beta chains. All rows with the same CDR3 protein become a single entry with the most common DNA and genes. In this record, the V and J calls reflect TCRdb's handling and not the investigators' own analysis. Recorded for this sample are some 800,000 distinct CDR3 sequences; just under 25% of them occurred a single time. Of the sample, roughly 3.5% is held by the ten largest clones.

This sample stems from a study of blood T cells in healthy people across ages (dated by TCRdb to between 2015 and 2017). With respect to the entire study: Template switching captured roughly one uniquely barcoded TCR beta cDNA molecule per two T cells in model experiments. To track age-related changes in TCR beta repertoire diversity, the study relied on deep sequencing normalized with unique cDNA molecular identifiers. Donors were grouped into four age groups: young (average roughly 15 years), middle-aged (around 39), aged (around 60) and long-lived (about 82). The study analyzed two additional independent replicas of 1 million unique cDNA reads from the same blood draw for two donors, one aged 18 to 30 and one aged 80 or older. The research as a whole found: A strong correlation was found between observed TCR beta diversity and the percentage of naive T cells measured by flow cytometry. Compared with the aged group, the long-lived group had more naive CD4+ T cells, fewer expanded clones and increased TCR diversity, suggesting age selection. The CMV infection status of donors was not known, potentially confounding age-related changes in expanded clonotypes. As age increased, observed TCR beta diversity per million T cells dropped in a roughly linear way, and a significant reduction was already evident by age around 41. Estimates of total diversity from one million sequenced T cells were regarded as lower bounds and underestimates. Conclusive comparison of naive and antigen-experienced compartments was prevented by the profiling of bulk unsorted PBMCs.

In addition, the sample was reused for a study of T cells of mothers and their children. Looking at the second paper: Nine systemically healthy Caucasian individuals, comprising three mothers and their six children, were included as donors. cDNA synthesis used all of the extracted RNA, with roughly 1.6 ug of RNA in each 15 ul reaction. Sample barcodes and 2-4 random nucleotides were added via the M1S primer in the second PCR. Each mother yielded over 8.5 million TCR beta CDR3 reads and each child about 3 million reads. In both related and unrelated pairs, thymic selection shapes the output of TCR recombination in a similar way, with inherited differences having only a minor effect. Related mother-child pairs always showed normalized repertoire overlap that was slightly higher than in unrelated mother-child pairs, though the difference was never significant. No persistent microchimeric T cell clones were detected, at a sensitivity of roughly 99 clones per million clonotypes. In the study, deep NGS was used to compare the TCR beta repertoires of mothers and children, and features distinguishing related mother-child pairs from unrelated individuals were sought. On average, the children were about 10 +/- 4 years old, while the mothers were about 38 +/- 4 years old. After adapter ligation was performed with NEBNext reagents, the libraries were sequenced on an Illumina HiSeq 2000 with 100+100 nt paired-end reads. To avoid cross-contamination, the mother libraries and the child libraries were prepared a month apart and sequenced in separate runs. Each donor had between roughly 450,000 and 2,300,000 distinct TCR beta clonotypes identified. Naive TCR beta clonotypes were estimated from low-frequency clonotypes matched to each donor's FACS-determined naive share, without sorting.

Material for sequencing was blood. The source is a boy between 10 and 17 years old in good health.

CDR3 region: CASSSYPRTESYEQYF. Here is the DNA: TGTGCCAGCAGTTCATACCCCCGCACAGAATCCTACGAGCAGTACTTC. The rearrangement joined TRBV6-2 or TRBV6-3 to TRBJ2-7; the D gene identity is not certain. Its CDR3 holds 16 amino acids, cysteine through phenylalanine. Only CDR3 DNA is held: 48 bases, read in frame from base 1. CDR1 MNHEY and CDR2 SVGEGT were looked up in the germline V gene. At the junction V is shortened by 4 bases and J by 1 base, with 17 bases in between.